A single sample is the source of the 26 T cell receptor beta chains below, sequenced in a study of blood T cell repertoires in COVID-19. Sequenced by immunoSEQ multiplex PCR; TCRdb stores in-frame clones only, minus some. The profile shows 180,000 or so clones, approximately 89% of them singletons. The material sequenced was peripheral blood. The receptor source for this set is a woman in her 30s with acute or convalescent COVID-19.

The V gene is TRBV7-9, the J gene TRBJ1-1; D uncertain. This CDR3 region has 14 residues. V gave up 5 bases and J gave up 0 bases, with 10 bases separating them. The germline CDR1 and CDR2 sequences are SEHNR and FQNEAQ (reference sequence). DNA of the CDR3: TGTGCCAGCAGCATTAGAAGCATGAACACTGAAGCTTTCTTT. Its translation: CASSIRSMNTEAFF.

This chain joins TRBV19 and TRBJ2-7, with a tentative D call TRBD1 (5 bases). The CDR3 has 12 amino acids. V lost 1 base and J lost 6, with 7 bases in between. Germline V gene data show CDR1 as LNHDA and CDR2 as SQIVND (reference sequence). CDR3 DNA sequence: TGTGCCAGTAGTATAGGGGGCGGCGAGCAGTACTTC. It encodes CASSIGGGEQYF.

The V and J genes are TRBV11-3 and TRBJ1-1; 7 nucleotides align to TRBD1. V lost 6 bases and J lost 0; bases outside the gene matches: 1. CDR3 size: 13 residues. Per the germline V gene, CDR1 is SGHNT and CDR2 is YENEEA. The CDR3 is CASRGQMNTEAFF. The CDR3 coding sequence is TGTGCCAGCAGGGGACAGATGAACACTGAAGCTTTCTTT.

The chain couples TRBV10-2 to TRBJ2-1; a possible D gene is TRBD2 (5 bases). The germline gives CDR1 WSHSY, CDR2 SAAADI. The V and J ends lost 6 bases and 4 bases respectively, with 10 bases between them. The CDR3 extends over 13 amino acids. Here the CDR3 reads CASRTGVYNEQFF. The CDR3 DNA follows: TGCGCCAGCAGAACCGGGGTATACAATGAGCAGTTCTTC.

This chain joins TRBV5-4 and TRBJ2-1; D gene unclear. CDR3 length equals 13 residues. Germline CDR1 reads SGHNT; CDR2 reads YYREEE (reference sequence). Between the trimmed V and J ends, which lost 5 bases and 5 bases, there was a span of 11 bases. The CDR3 region is CASSEARDNEQFF. CDR3 bases: TGTGCCAGCAGTGAAGCCCGAGACAATGAGCAGTTCTTC.

The chain is built from TRBV5-1 and TRBJ2-1, with unresolved D. The CDR3 loop spans 13 amino acids. CDR1 is SGHRS, CDR2 YFSETQ, per germline. Trimming took 4 bases from V and 6 from J, leaving 11 bases between them. The CDR3 coding sequence is TGCGCCAGCAGCGAGAACCAGGTCAATGAGCAGTTCTTC. Amino acid sequence: CASSENQVNEQFF.

This clone was observed a single time. J is TRBJ2-5 and V is TRBV10-3; TRBD1 might be the D (6 bases). This CDR3 is 13 amino acids long. CDR1 is ENHRY, CDR2 SYGVKD, per germline. Deletions cut 9 bases from V and 4 bases from J, with 15 bases between. The CDR3 DNA is TGTGCCATTCTCAGGGGTATTGGAGAGACCCAGTACTTC. It is translated as CAILRGIGETQYF.

This clone is a singleton in its sample. The chain couples TRBV5-1 to TRBJ1-4; D may be TRBD1 (6 bases). Trimming removed 4 bases from V and 8 bases from J, with 18 bases in between. Germline assignment: CDR1 SGHRS and CDR2 YFSETQ. This CDR3 is built from 15 residues. The CDR3 protein is CASSHQTGLKEKLFF. Written as DNA, the CDR3 is TGCGCCAGCAGCCACCAGACAGGCTTGAAGGAAAAACTGTTTTTT.

The chain has TRBV4-1 and TRBJ2-3; 8 nucleotides agree with TRBD2. V lost 3 bases to trimming and J lost 0 bases; unmatched junction nucleotides: 5. CDR1 and CDR2 (germline): MGHRA, YSYEKL. The CDR3 is 16 residues long. As DNA, the CDR3 is TGCGCCAGCAGCCAGGCTAGCGGGTCGAGCACAGATACGCAGTATTTT. This translates into CASSQASGSSTDTQYF.

The chain combines TRBV27 with TRBJ1-6; 7 bases are shared with TRBD1. The length of the CDR3 is 15 residues. In germline, CDR1 is MNHEY, CDR2 SMNVEV (reference sequence). With V trimmed by 0 bases and J by 7 bases, 3 bases remained unmatched. CDR3 coding DNA: TGTGCCAGCAGTTTATCAAGACAGGGCAATTCACCCCTCCACTTT. It yields the protein CASSLSRQGNSPLHF.

The rearrangement uses TRBV11-3 and TRBJ1-4; no clear D. This CDR3 contains 16 residues. The germline CDR1 and CDR2 sequences are SGHNT and YENEEA. V was pared by 0 bases and J by 3 bases, with 11 bases between. CDR3 in DNA: TGTGCCAGCAGCTTAGAGGGAGGTCGGGCTAATGAAAAACTGTTTTTT. Translation: CASSLEGGRANEKLFF.

The chain joins TRBV19 to TRBJ2-7; 11 nucleotides align to TRBD1. V lost 6 bases to trimming and J lost 5 bases; unmatched junction nucleotides: 3. CDR3 length: 13 amino acids. Germline V gives CDR1 LNHDA, CDR2 SQIVND (reference sequence). Here the CDR3 reads CASRGTGGHEQYF. CDR3 nucleotide sequence: TGTGCCAGTAGAGGGACAGGGGGACACGAGCAGTACTTC.

V is TRBV7-9 and J is TRBJ2-2; the D gene is possibly TRBD2 (5 bases). V dropped 9 bases and J dropped 1 base, with 21 bases sitting between them. The CDR3 runs 17 residues. Germline CDR1 and CDR2: SEHNR and FQNEAQ (reference sequence). CDR3 bases: TGTGCCAGTGACCCTCTGGGAGCGGAGGTGAACACCGGGGAGCTGTTTTTT. It codes for CASDPLGAEVNTGELFF.

The rearrangement joins TRBV5-1 to TRBJ2-3, with D unclear. Per germline, CDR1 SGHRS and CDR2 YFSETQ. Trimming removed 5 bases from V and 0 bases from J, with 10 bases in between. The CDR3 runs 14 residues. This CDR3 reads CASRGLISTDTQYF. CDR3 nucleotides: TGCGCCAGCAGGGGCTTAATCAGCACAGATACGCAGTATTTT. The entire variable domain, with the rest obtained from reference TRBV5-1 and TRBJ2-3, is as follows: KAGVTQTPRYLIKTRGQQVTLSCSPISGHRSVSWYQQTPGQGLQFLFEYFSETQRNKGNFPGRFSGRQFSNSRSEMNVSTLELGDSALYLCASRGLISTDTQYFGPGTRLTVL.

The rearrangement links TRBV5-1 to TRBJ2-5; 7 bases agree with TRBD2. Germline trimming cut 0 bases from V and 3 bases from J; bases unmatched to any gene: 8. Germline V CDR1 and CDR2: SGHRS, YFSETQ. CDR3 length: 16 amino acids. The CDR3 DNA reads as TGCGCCAGCAGCTTGGAACCGGGAGGAGGAGAAGAGACCCAGTACTTC. Protein sequence: CASSLEPGGGEETQYF. Full variable domain (missing parts from reference TRBV5-1 and TRBJ2-5): KAGVTQTPRYLIKTRGQQVTLSCSPISGHRSVSWYQQTPGQGLQFLFEYFSETQRNKGNFPGRFSGRQFSNSRSEMNVSTLELGDSALYLCASSLEPGGGEETQYFGPGTRLLVL.

The CDR3 sequence is CASSQDAGAGKQYF. CDR3 DNA: TGTGCCAGCAGCCAAGATGCTGGGGCGGGGAAGCAGTACTTC. The chain recombines TRBV3-1 (or the pseudogene TRBV3-2) with TRBJ2-7; D may be TRBD2 (6 bases). With 0 bases removed from V and 8 bases from J, the gap between germline ends came to 14 bases. Germline CDR1 reads LGHDT; CDR2 reads YNNKEL (reference sequence). The CDR3 spans 14 residues.

The genes are TRBV15 and TRBJ1-4; D gene unclear. The CDR3 length is 15 residues. The V gene's germline CDR1 is LNHNV and CDR2 YYDKDF (reference sequence). Trimming pared 0 bases from V and 5 bases from J, leaving 10 bases between. The DNA for the CDR3 is TGTGCCACCAGCAGAGATCGGCTAGGAAATGAAAAACTGTTTTTT. Its protein product is CATSRDRLGNEKLFF. The full variable domain, completed using reference TRBV15 and TRBJ1-4, is DAMVIQNPRYQVTQFGKPVTLSCSQTLNHNVMYWYQQKSSQAPKLLFHYYDKDFNNEADTPDNFQSRRPNTSFCFLDIRSPGLGDTAMYLCATSRDRLGNEKLFFGSGTQLSVL.

CDR3 residues: CASSTTRGGYTF. The CDR3 DNA follows: TGTGCCAGCAGCACAACGCGGGGTGGCTACACCTTC. This rearrangement joins TRBV7-9 to TRBJ1-2; the D is unclear. The CDR3 loop spans 12 amino acids. The V gene's germline CDR1 is SEHNR and CDR2 FQNEAQ (reference sequence). V gave up 5 bases and J gave up 7 bases, with 11 bases separating them.

The chain couples TRBV9 to TRBJ2-5, with D perhaps matching TRBD1 (5 bases). This CDR3 comprises 14 residues. CDR1 is SGDLS, CDR2 YYNGEE, per germline. V lost 4 bases and J 3 bases, leaving 13 bases between the germline ends. The CDR3 region is CASSNTGNKETQYF. CDR3 sequence (DNA): TGTGCCAGCAGCAACACAGGAAATAAAGAGACCCAGTACTTC.

This clone appeared once. This rearrangement joins TRBV28 to TRBJ1-3; a weak D match, TRBD1 (5 bases). CDR3 length: 14 amino acids. Germline assignment: CDR1 MDHEN and CDR2 SYDVKM. V was shortened by 7 bases and J by 7 bases, with 17 bases between the two germline ends. The CDR3 reads CASKGALLWNTIYF. In DNA form, the CDR3 reads TGTGCCAGCAAAGGGGCACTCCTGTGGAACACCATATATTTT.

This rearrangement joins TRBV27 to TRBJ2-3; 8 bases align to TRBD2. CDR1 and CDR2 (germline): MNHEY, SMNVEV (reference sequence). V dropped 6 bases and J dropped 2; count of bases not matched to a gene: 16. The CDR3 loop spans 18 amino acids. The CDR3 spells CASRVSGNLPITTDTQYF. The CDR3 nucleotides are TGTGCCAGCAGGGTTAGCGGGAATCTGCCCATTACCACAGATACGCAGTATTTT.

This chain connects TRBV5-1 to TRBJ2-5; 11 positions match TRBD2. CDR1 is SGHRS and CDR2 is YFSETQ in the germline V gene. The CDR3 totals 15 residues. The V segment lost 0 bases and the J segment 4 bases; nucleotides outside the gene matches: 2. The CDR3 DNA sequence: TGCGCCAGCAGCTTGGCTAGCGGGAGGTTAGAGACCCAGTACTTC. Amino acids: CASSLASGRLETQYF.

This sequence joins TRBV27 and TRBJ2-7; a possible D gene is TRBD2 (7 bases). Trimming pared 7 bases from V and 4 bases from J, leaving 20 bases between. Per germline, CDR1 MNHEY and CDR2 SMNVEV (reference sequence). CDR3 length equals 15 residues. This chain's CDR3 is CASNPQGGESYEQYF. The CDR3 coding sequence is TGTGCCAGCAATCCCCAAGGGGGGGAATCTTACGAGCAGTACTTC.

This sequence joins TRBV28 and TRBJ2-7; D ambiguous. In germline, CDR1 is MDHEN, CDR2 SYDVKM. This CDR3 is built from 14 residues. V was pared by 2 bases and J by 1 base, with 9 bases between. CDR3 sequence: CASSLLASSYEQYF. CDR3 DNA: TGTGCCAGCAGTTTACTGGCCTCTTCCTACGAGCAGTACTTC.

The CDR3 DNA is TGTGCCAGCAGCTTGAGGGGTACTGCCCAAGAGACCCAGTACTTC. It is translated as CASSLRGTAQETQYF. This chain joins TRBV5-8 and TRBJ2-5; D perhaps matches TRBD1 (5 bases). Germline V CDR1 and CDR2: SGHTS, YDEGEE. The CDR3 has 15 amino acids. V lost 1 base and J 1 base, leaving 11 bases between the germline ends.

The chain uses TRBV28 and TRBJ1-2, with D uncertain. V lost 3 bases to trimming and J lost 5 bases, with 13 bases between them. From germline, CDR1 is MDHEN and CDR2 SYDVKM. The CDR3 consists of 14 residues. CDR3 nucleotide sequence: TGTGCCAGCAGTTTGGTGGGCTCTCATTATGGCTACACCTTC. As protein: CASSLVGSHYGYTF.